These T cell receptor beta chains were read from a single sample in a study of OX40 agonist ivuxolimab in advanced cancers. Generated by immunoSEQ multiplex PCR, the TCRdb table keeps only in-frame clones and is missing some. In the table there are some 61,000 clones, approximately 90% of which are singletons. Sample: CD4+ or CD8+ T cells sorted from blood, taken in a trial of the OX40 agonist ivuxolimab. Every receptor here comes from an adult with an advanced solid tumor such as melanoma, head and neck, liver or kidney cancer. Each CDR3 is given with its conserved first and last residue. Each record gives: V gene, clone size, D gene, J gene, CDR3 protein, CDR3 DNA. D genes are given only for firm matches. Clone sizes are given selectively: once, few, many, or a class where the clone is expanded.

>TRBV28|.|.|TRBJ1-5
CASSPPSGSMQPQHF
TGTGCCAGCAGTCCACCTTCAGGGAGTATGCAGCCCCAGCATTTT
>TRBV5-1|.|TRBD2|TRBJ2-7
CASKGGTSGAGSYEQYF
TGCGCCAGCAAAGGGGGGACTAGCGGAGCCGGCTCCTACGAGCAGTACTTC
>TRBV7-2|.|TRBD2|TRBJ2-1
CASSLVASGRGNEQFF
TGTGCCAGCAGCTTAGTGGCTAGCGGGAGAGGTAATGAGCAGTTCTTC
>TRBV28|.|TRBD2|TRBJ2-3
CASSFLLAGGVGLDTQYF
TGTGCCAGCAGTTTTCTACTAGCGGGAGGGGTGGGCTTAGATACGCAGTATTTT
>TRBV18|.|.|TRBJ1-5
CASSPMGGGQPQHF
TGTGCCAGCTCACCAATGGGAGGAGGTCAGCCCCAGCATTTT
>TRBV5-4|.|TRBD2|TRBJ2-1
CASSPSGRGGNEQFF
TGTGCCAGCAGCCCTAGCGGGAGGGGAGGGAATGAGCAGTTCTTC
>TRBV4-2|once|.|TRBJ2-7
CASSHLLALISYEQYF
TGTGCCAGCAGCCACCTCCTAGCGCTCATCTCCTACGAGCAGTACTTC
>TRBV28|.|.|TRBJ2-1
CASTLGQGLNEQFF
TGTGCCAGCACCTTAGGGCAGGGCTTAAATGAGCAGTTCTTC
>TRBV5-6|.|TRBD2|TRBJ2-1
CASSSGLAGIPYNEQFF
TGTGCCAGCAGCTCGGGACTAGCGGGAATACCCTACAATGAGCAGTTCTTC
>TRBV2|.|.|TRBJ1-5
CASSLQGIVQPQHF
TGTGCCAGCAGTCTACAGGGTATCGTGCAGCCCCAGCATTTT
>TRBV5-4|.|TRBD2|TRBJ2-1
CASSSGLAVYNEQFF
TGTGCCAGCAGCTCGGGACTAGCGGTCTACAATGAGCAGTTCTTC
>TRBV4-2|.|TRBD2|TRBJ2-2
CASSQELGTRGLAGISGELFF
TGTGCCAGCAGCCAAGAATTGGGTACCCGAGGACTAGCAGGAATTTCCGGGGAGCTGTTTTTT
>TRBV6-5|few|TRBD1|TRBJ1-2
CASRVSGTEAGYTF
TGTGCCAGCAGAGTGTCCGGGACAGAAGCAGGCTACACCTTC
>TRBV14|.|.|TRBJ2-7
CASSSSYEQYF
TGTGCCAGCAGCTCCTCCTACGAGCAGTACTTC
>TRBV5-6|.|.|TRBJ2-4
CASSLGQSIAKNIQYF
TGTGCCAGCAGCTTGGGTCAGTCCATAGCCAAAAACATTCAGTACTTC
>TRBV9|.|TRBD2|TRBJ2-1
CASSVGGLAGGSGNEQFF
TGTGCCAGCAGCGTAGGGGGGCTAGCGGGAGGATCAGGCAATGAGCAGTTCTTC
>TRBV2|.|TRBD1|TRBJ2-2
CASSDRDRANRELFF
TGTGCCAGCAGTGACCGCGACAGGGCCAACCGGGAGCTGTTTTTT
>TRBV27|once|TRBD1|TRBJ1-1
CASSSDRGGNTEAFF
TGTGCCAGCAGTTCGGACAGGGGGGGCAACACTGAAGCTTTCTTT
>TRBV19|.|TRBD2|TRBJ2-3
CASSPQRELGYTQYF
TGTGCCAGTAGTCCACAGCGGGAGTTAGGATATACGCAGTATTTT
>TRBV6-4|.|.|TRBJ1-6
CASNLDSAANSPLHF
TGTGCCAGCAACCTTGACAGCGCTGCTAATTCACCCCTCCACTTT
>TRBV27|.|.|TRBJ2-7
CASSGRSLPEQYF
TGTGCCAGCAGTGGCAGGAGCCTTCCCGAGCAGTACTTC
>TRBV7-9|.|.|TRBJ2-7
CASSSGSREQYF
TGTGCCAGCAGCTCGGGGTCTCGCGAGCAGTACTTC
>TRBV7-2|.|TRBD1|TRBJ1-1
CASSFRGNAEAFF
TGTGCCAGCAGCTTCAGGGGGAACGCTGAAGCTTTCTTT
>TRBV18|.|.|TRBJ1-1
CASSPPLAWDTEAFF
TGTGCCAGCTCACCACCCCTCGCTTGGGACACTGAAGCTTTCTTT
>TRBV9|.|TRBD2|TRBJ2-5
CASSSLAGGETQYF
TGTGCCAGCAGCTCCTTAGCGGGAGGAGAGACCCAGTACTTC
>TRBV27|.|.|TRBJ2-7
CASSFTGRTGEQYF
TGTGCCAGCAGTTTTACGGGGCGCACAGGCGAGCAGTACTTC
>TRBV6-5|.|.|TRBJ2-1
CPGGRNEQFF
TGCCCCGGGGGCAGAAATGAGCAGTTCTTC
>TRBV5-1|.|.|TRBJ2-3
CASSPRDSLDTQYF
TGCGCCAGCAGCCCTCGGGACTCCCTCGATACGCAGTATTTT
>TRBV7-2|.|TRBD1|TRBJ1-4
CASSLAGQGEKLFF
TGTGCCAGCAGCTTAGCCGGACAGGGTGAAAAACTGTTTTTT
>TRBV28|.|.|TRBJ2-1
CASSRYNEQFF
TGTGCCAGCAGCCGCTACAATGAGCAGTTCTTC
>TRBV5-4|once|TRBD2|TRBJ2-5
CASSQSGLAEETQYF
TGTGCCAGCAGCCAGTCGGGACTAGCGGAAGAGACCCAGTACTTC
>TRBV9|.|.|TRBJ2-2
CASSEEGTLARELFF
TGTGCCAGCAGCGAGGAAGGGACGTTGGCCCGGGAGCTGTTTTTT
>TRBV7-2|.|.|TRBJ2-3
CASSLAPGPTDTQYF
TGTGCCAGCAGCTTAGCTCCGGGACCCACAGATACGCAGTATTTT
>TRBV4-3|.|.|TRBJ2-7
CASSPRPHRTGAGGYEQYF
TGCGCCAGCAGCCCCCGACCCCACCGGACAGGGGCGGGGGGCTACGAGCAGTACTTC
>TRBV28|.|.|TRBJ1-5
CASRLQGQPQHF
TGTGCCAGCAGATTACAGGGTCAGCCCCAGCATTTT
>TRBV4-3|.|.|TRBJ2-7
CASSQDPRGAGSYEQYF
TGCGCCAGCAGCCAAGATCCGAGAGGGGCGGGATCCTACGAGCAGTACTTC
>TRBV7-9|.|TRBD2|TRBJ2-3
CAQKKPGLADTDTQYF
TGTGCCCAGAAGAAACCGGGACTAGCGGACACAGATACGCAGTATTTT
>TRBV7-9|.|.|TRBJ2-3
CASSFGPATDTQYF
TGTGCCAGCAGCTTTGGACCAGCCACAGATACGCAGTATTTT
>TRBV18|.|.|TRBJ1-6
CASSQSSYNSPLHF
TGTGCCAGCTCACAGAGCTCCTATAATTCACCCCTCCACTTT
>TRBV29-1|once|.|TRBJ1-2
CSVVSVSGGGYTF
TGCAGCGTTGTGTCTGTTTCTGGCGGTGGCTACACCTTC
>TRBV7-2|.|.|TRBJ1-5
CASSLRTIQPQHF
TGTGCCAGCAGCTTAAGGACAATTCAGCCCCAGCATTTT
>TRBV9|.|TRBD2|TRBJ2-2
CASSQRGTSGTGELFF
TGTGCCAGCAGCCAAAGAGGGACTAGTGGGACCGGGGAGCTGTTTTTT
>TRBV19|.|.|TRBJ1-2
CASSIQETNYGYTF
TGTGCCAGTAGTATTCAGGAAACTAACTATGGCTACACCTTC
>TRBV7-8|.|.|TRBJ1-2
CASSSRVSNYGYTF
TGTGCCAGCAGCTCCAGGGTATCAAACTATGGCTACACCTTC
>TRBV7-9|once|.|TRBJ1-1
CASSLSVNTEAFF
TGTGCCAGCAGCTTATCAGTGAACACTGAAGCTTTCTTT
>TRBV27|.|TRBD2|TRBJ2-1
CASSLTMTSVYNEQFF
TGTGCCAGCAGTTTGACGATGACTAGCGTGTACAATGAGCAGTTCTTC
>TRBV19|.|.|TRBJ2-5
CASSIGWGETQYF
TGTGCCAGTAGTATAGGGTGGGGAGAGACCCAGTACTTC
>TRBV6-5|.|TRBD1|TRBJ2-7
CASSPGTGVYEQYF
TGTGCCAGCAGCCCCGGGACAGGGGTCTACGAGCAGTACTTC
>TRBV9|.|.|TRBJ1-6
CASSVGSLRPAPLHF
TGTGCCAGCAGCGTAGGATCCCTTAGGCCCGCGCCCCTCCACTTT
>TRBV28|.|.|TRBJ1-5
CASRVSTQPQHF
TGTGCCAGCAGGGTCTCGACTCAGCCCCAGCATTTT
>TRBV7-2|few|TRBD2|TRBJ2-7
CASSLATGRSGRYYEQYF
TGTGCCAGCAGCTTAGCGACGGGGAGGAGCGGGAGGTACTACGAGCAGTACTTC
>TRBV5-8|.|TRBD1|TRBJ2-7
CASSPGRDRGRDDEQYF
TGTGCCAGCAGCCCTGGCCGGGACAGGGGGCGGGATGACGAGCAGTACTTC
>TRBV25-1|.|.|TRBJ2-1
CATGRTGSYNEQFF
TGTGCCACCGGGAGGACAGGGTCCTACAATGAGCAGTTCTTC